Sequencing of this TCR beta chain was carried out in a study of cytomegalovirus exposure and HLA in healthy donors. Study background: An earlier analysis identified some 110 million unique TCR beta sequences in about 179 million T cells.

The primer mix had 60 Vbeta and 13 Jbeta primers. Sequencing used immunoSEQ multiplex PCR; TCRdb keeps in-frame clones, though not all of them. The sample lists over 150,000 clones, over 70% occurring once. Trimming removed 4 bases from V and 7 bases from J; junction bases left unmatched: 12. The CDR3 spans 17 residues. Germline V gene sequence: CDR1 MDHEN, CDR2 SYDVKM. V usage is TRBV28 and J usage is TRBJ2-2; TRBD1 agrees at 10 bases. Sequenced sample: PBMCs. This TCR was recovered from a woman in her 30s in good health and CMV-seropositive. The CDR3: CASSWGTGVPKSGELFF. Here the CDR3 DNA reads TGTGCCAGCAGTTGGGGGACAGGGGTCCCAAAAAGCGGGGAGCTGTTTTTT.